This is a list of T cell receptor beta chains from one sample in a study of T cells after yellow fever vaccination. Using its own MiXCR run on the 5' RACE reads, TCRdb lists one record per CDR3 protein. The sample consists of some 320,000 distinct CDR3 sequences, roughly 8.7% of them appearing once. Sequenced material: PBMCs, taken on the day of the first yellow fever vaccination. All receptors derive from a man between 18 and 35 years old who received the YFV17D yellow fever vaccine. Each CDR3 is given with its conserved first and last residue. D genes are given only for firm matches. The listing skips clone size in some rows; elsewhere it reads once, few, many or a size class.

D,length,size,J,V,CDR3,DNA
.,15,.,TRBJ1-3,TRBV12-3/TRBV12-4,CASSLTETGGNTIYF,TGTGCCAGCAGCTTAACAGAGACTGGGGGAAACACCATATATTTT
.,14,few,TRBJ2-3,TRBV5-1,CASSSQTGTDTQYF,TGCGCCAGCAGCTCGCAAACAGGCACAGATACGCAGTATTTT
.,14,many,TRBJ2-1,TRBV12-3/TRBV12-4,CASSTRWGAGEQFF,TGTGCCAGCAGTACCCGTTGGGGGGCCGGCGAGCAGTTCTTC
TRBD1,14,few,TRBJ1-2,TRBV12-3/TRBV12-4,CATRISGQGYGYTF,TGTGCCACACGGATATCGGGACAGGGTTATGGCTACACCTTC
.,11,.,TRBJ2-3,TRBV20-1,CSAINPDTQYF,TGCAGTGCAATAAATCCAGATACGCAGTATTTT
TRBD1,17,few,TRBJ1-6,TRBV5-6,CASSALARDSDNSPLHF,TGTGCCAGCAGCGCCCTCGCCCGGGACAGCGATAATTCACCCCTCCACTTT
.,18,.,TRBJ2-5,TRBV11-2,CASSLVGPSRYIQETQYF,TGTGCCAGCAGCTTAGTGGGCCCTAGCCGATATATTCAAGAGACCCAGTACTTC
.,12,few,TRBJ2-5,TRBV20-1,CSAYHLEETQYF,TGCAGTGCTTATCATCTGGAAGAGACCCAGTACTTC
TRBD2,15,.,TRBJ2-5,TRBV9,CASSVAGGLGETQYF,TGTGCCAGCAGCGTAGCGGGGGGGCTTGGAGAGACCCAGTACTTC
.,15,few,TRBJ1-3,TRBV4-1,CASSQDVASGNTIYF,TGCGCCAGCAGCCAAGATGTAGCTTCTGGAAACACCATATATTTT
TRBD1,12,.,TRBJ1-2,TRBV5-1,CASSTTGDGYTF,TGCGCCAGCAGCACGACAGGGGATGGCTACACCTTC
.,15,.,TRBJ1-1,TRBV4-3,CASSQDRHQTTEAFF,TGCGCCAGCAGCCAAGATAGGCATCAGACGACTGAAGCTTTCTTT
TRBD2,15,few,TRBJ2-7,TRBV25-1,CASSGMGGVQYEQYF,TGTGCCAGCAGTGGAATGGGGGGGGTACAATACGAGCAGTACTTC
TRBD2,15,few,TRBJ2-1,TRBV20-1,CSARVAGGQLNEQFF,TGCAGTGCTAGAGTAGCGGGGGGGCAGTTGAATGAGCAGTTCTTC
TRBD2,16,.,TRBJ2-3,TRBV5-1,CASSLRGGGETDTQYF,TGCGCCAGCAGCCTGCGGGGCGGGGGAGAGACAGATACGCAGTATTTT
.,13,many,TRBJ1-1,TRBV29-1,CSVEKPENTEAFF,TGCAGCGTTGAAAAACCGGAGAACACTGAAGCTTTCTTT
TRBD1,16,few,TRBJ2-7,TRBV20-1,CSARDNTGARIYEQYF,TGCAGTGCTAGAGATAATACAGGGGCCCGCATCTACGAGCAGTACTTC
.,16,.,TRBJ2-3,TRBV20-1,CSATDRGGSPVDTQYF,TGCAGTGCTACGGACCGCGGGGGCTCCCCCGTGGATACGCAGTATTTT
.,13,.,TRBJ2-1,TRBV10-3,CAISESGGNEQFF,TGTGCCATCAGTGAGTCGGGGGGTAATGAGCAGTTCTTC
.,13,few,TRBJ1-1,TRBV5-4,CASSLELGEEAFF,TGTGCCAGCAGCTTGGAGCTCGGGGAAGAAGCTTTCTTT
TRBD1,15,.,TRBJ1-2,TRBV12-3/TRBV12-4,CASSLKTGGIIGYTF,TGTGCCAGCAGTTTAAAGACAGGGGGGATAATTGGCTACACCTTC
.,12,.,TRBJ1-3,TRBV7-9,CASSFSWNTIYF,TGTGCCAGCAGCTTTTCCTGGAACACCATATATTTT
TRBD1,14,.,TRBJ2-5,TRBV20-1,CSARRWTGQETQYF,TGCAGTGCTAGGCGTTGGACAGGGCAAGAGACCCAGTACTTC
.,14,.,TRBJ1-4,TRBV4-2,CASSRSGANEKLFF,TGTGCCAGCAGCCGGTCAGGAGCTAATGAAAAACTGTTTTTT
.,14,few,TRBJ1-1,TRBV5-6,CASSHIGGNTEAFF,TGTGCCAGCAGCCATATCGGAGGGAACACTGAAGCTTTCTTT
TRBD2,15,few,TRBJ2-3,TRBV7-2,CASSFSGLAADTQYF,TGTGCCAGCAGCTTCTCGGGACTAGCGGCAGATACGCAGTATTTT
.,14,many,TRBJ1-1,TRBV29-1,CSVEDTVKGTEAFF,TGCAGCGTTGAAGATACGGTAAAAGGCACTGAAGCTTTCTTT
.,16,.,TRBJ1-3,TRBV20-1,CSARGGGGDRGNTIYF,TGCAGTGCCAGAGGGGGGGGCGGAGACCGCGGAAACACCATATATTTT
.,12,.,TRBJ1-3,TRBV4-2,CASSRIPNTIYF,TGTGCCAGCAGCCGGATACCAAACACCATATATTTT
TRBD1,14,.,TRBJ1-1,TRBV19,CASSGSGGGTEAFF,TGTGCCAGTAGTGGGTCAGGGGGAGGTACTGAAGCTTTCTTT
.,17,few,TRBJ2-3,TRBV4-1,CASSQVGRGGGKDTQYF,TGCGCCAGCAGCCAAGTCGGCAGGGGCGGAGGAAAAGATACGCAGTATTTT
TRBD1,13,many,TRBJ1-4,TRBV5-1,CATRDSPNEKLFF,TGCGCCACCCGGGACAGCCCAAATGAAAAACTGTTTTTT
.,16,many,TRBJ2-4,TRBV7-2,CASSLVGSQGWNIQYF,TGTGCCAGCAGCTTAGTTGGGTCCCAGGGATGGAACATTCAGTACTTC
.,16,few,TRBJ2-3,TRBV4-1,CASSDVGVSGTDTQYF,TGCGCCAGCAGCGACGTTGGGGTGAGCGGCACAGATACGCAGTATTTT
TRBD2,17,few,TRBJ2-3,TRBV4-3,CASSQGLSGGAGDTQYF,TGCGCCAGCAGCCAAGGACTTAGCGGGGGGGCCGGAGATACGCAGTATTTT
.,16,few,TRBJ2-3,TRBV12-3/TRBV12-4,CASSGLIWGGTDTQYF,TGTGCCAGCAGTGGCTTAATTTGGGGGGGCACAGATACGCAGTATTTT
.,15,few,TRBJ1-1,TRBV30,CAWSARVGSKVEAFF,TGTGCCTGGAGTGCCCGAGTGGGGAGTAAAGTCGAAGCTTTCTTT
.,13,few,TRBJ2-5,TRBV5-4,CASSFTEQETQYF,TGTGCCAGCAGCTTTACTGAACAAGAGACCCAGTACTTC